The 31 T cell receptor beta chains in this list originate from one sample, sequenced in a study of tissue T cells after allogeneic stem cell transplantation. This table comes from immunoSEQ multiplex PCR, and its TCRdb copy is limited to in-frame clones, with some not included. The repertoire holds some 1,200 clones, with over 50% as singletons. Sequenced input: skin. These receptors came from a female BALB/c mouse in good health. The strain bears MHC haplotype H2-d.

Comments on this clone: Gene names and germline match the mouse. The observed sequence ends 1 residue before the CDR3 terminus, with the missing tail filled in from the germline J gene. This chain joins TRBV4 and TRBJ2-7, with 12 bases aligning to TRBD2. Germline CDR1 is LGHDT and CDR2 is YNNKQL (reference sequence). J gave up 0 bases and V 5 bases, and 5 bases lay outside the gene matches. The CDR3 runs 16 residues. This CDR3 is CASSPWDWGDSYEQYF. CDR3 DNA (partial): TGTGCCAGCAGCCCCTGGGACTGGGGGGACTCCTATGAACAGTAC.

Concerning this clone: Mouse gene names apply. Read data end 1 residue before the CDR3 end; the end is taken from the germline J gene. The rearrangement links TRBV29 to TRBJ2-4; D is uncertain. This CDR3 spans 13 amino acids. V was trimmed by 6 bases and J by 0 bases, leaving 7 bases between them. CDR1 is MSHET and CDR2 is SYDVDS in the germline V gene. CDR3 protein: CASSLDSQNTLYF. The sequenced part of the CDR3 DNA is TGTGCTAGCAGCCTCGACAGTCAAAACACCTTGTAC.

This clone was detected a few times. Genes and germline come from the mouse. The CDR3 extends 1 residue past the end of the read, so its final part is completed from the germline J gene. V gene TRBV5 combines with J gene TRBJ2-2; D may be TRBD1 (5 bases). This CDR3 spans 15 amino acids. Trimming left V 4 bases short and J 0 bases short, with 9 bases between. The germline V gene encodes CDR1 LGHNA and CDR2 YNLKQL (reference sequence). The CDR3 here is CASSLDRSNTGQLYF. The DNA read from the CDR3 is TGTGCCAGCAGCCTCGACAGATCAAACACCGGGCAGCTCTAC.

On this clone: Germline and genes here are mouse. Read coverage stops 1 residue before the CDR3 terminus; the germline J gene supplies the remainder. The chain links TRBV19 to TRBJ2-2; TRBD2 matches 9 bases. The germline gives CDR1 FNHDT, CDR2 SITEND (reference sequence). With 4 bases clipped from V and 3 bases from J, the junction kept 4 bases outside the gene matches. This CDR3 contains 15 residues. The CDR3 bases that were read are TGTGCCAGCAGTTGGGGGGGCGCGGACACCGGGCAGCTCTAC. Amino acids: CASSWGGADTGQLY. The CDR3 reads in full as CASSWGGADTGQLYF.

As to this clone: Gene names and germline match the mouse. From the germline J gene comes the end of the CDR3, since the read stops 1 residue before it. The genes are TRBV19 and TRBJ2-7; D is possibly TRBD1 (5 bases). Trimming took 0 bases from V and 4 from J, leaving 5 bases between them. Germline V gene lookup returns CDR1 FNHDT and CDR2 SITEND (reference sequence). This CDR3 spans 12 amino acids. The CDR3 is CASSIGQYEQYF. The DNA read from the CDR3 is TGTGCCAGCAGTATAGGACAGTATGAACAGTAC.

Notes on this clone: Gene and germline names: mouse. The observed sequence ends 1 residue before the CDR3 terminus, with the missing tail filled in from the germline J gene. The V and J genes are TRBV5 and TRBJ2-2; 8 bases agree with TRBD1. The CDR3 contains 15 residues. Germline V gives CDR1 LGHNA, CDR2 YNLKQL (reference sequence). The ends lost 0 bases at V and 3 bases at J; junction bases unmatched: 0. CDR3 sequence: CASSQEDRDTGQLYF. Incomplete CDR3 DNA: TGTGCCAGCAGCCAAGAGGACAGGGACACCGGGCAGCTCTAC.

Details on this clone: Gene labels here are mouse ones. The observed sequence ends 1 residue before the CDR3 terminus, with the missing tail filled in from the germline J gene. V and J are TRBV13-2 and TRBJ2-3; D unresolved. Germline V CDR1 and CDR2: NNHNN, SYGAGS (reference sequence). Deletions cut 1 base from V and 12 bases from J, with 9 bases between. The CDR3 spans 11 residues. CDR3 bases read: TGTGCCAGCGGTGATCAGGTCTCCCTGTAT. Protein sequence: CASGDQVSLY. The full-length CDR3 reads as CASGDQVSLYF.

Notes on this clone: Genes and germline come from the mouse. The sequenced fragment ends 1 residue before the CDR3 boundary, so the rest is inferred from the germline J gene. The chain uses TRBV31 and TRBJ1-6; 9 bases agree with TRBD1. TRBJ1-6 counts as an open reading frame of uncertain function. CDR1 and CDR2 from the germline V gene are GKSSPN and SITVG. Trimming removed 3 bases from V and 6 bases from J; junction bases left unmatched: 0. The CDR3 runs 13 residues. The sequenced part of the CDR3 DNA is TGTGCCTGGAGGGACAGGGGTAATTCGCCCCTCTAC. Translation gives CAWRDRGNSPLY. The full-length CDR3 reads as CAWRDRGNSPLYF.

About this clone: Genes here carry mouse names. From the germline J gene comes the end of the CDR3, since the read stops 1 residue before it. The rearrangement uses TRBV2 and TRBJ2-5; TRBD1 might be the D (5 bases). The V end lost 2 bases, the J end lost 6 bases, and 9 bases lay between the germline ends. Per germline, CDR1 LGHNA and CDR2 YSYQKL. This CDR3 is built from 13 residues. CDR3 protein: CASSQRGVDTQYF. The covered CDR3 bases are TGTGCCAGCAGCCAAAGGGGTGTGGACACCCAGTAC.

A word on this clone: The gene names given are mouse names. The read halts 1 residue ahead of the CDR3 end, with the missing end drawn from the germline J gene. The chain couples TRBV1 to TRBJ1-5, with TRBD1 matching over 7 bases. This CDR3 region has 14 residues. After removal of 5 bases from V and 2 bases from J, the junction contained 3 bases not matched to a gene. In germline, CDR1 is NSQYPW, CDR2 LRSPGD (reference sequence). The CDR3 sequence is CTCSNRGDNQAPLF. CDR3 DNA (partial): TGCACCTGCAGTAACAGGGGAGACAACCAGGCTCCGCTT.

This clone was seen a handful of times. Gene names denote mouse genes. The covered CDR3 bases are TGTGCCAGCAGCTCCAGGGACAGGAACTCCGACTACACC. It yields the protein CASSSRDRNSDYT. The whole CDR3 is CASSSRDRNSDYTF. This chain links TRBV4 with TRBJ1-2, with 8 nucleotides matching TRBD1. Read sequence stops 1 residue before the CDR3 end, and the germline J gene provides the missing end. The CDR3 sequence is 14 residues long. The trim removed 4 bases at V and 2 bases at J, leaving 3 bases unmatched. CDR1 is LGHDT, CDR2 YNNKQL, per germline (reference sequence). Filled out from reference TRBV4 and TRBJ1-2, the complete variable domain reads ETAVFQTPNYHVTQVGNEVSFNCKQTLGHDTMYWYKQDSKKLLKIMFSYNNKQLIVNETVPRRFSPQSSDKAHLNLRIKSVEPEDSAVYLCASSSRDRNSDYTFGSGTRLLVI.

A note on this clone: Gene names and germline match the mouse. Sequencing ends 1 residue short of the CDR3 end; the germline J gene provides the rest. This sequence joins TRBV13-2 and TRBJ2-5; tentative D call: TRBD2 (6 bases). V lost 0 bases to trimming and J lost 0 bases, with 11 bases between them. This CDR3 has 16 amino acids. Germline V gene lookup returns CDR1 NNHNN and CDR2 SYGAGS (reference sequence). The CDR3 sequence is CASGDVWGINQDTQYF. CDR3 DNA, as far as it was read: TGTGCCAGCGGTGATGTCTGGGGAATTAACCAAGACACCCAGTAC.

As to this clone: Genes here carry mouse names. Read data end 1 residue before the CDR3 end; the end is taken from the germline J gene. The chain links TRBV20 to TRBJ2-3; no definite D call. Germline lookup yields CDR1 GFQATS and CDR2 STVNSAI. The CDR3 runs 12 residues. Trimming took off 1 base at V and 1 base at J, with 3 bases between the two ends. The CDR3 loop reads CGARVGAETLYF. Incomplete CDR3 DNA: TGTGGTGCTAGGGTTGGTGCAGAAACGCTGTAT.

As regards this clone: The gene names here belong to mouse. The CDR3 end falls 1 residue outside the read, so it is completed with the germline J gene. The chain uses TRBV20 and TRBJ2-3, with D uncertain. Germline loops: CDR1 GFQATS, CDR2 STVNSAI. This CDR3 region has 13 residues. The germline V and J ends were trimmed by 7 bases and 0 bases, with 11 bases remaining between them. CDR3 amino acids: CGVPGLSAETLYF. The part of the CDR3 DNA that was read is TGTGGTGTCCCGGGCCTTAGTGCAGAAACGCTGTAT. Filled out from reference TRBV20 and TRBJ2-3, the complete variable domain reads GALVYQYPRRTICKSGTSMRMECQAVGFQATSVAWYRQSPQKTFELIALSTVNSAIKYEQNFTQEKFPISHPNLSFSSMTVLNAYLEDRGLYLCGVPGLSAETLYFGSGTRLTVL.

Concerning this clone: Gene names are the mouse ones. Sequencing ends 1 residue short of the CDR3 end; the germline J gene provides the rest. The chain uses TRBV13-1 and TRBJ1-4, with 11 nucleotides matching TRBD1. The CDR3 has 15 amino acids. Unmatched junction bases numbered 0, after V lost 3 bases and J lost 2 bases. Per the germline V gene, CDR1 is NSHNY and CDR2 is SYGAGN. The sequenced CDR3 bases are TGTGCCAGCAGTGGGACAGGGGGCTCCAACGAAAGATTATTT. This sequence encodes CASSGTGGSNERLF. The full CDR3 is CASSGTGGSNERLFF.

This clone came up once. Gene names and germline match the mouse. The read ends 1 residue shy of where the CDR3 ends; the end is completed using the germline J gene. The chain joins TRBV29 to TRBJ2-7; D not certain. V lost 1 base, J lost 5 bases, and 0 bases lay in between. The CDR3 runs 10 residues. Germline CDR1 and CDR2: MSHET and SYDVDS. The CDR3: CASSLYEQYF. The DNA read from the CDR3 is TGTGCTAGCAGTTTATATGAACAGTAC.

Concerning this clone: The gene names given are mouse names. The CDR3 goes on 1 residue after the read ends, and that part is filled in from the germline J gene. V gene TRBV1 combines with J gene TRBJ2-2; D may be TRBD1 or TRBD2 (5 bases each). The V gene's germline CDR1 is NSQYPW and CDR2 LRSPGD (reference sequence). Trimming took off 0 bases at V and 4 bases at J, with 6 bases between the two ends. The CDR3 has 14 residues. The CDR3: CTCSADGGTGQLYF. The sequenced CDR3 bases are TGCACCTGCAGTGCAGACGGGGGCACCGGGCAGCTCTAC.

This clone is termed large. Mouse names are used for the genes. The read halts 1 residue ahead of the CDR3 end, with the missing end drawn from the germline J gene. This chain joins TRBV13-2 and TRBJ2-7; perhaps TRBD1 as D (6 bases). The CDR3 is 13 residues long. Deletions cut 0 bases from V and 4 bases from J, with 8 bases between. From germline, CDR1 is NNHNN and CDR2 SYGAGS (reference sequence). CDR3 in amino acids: CASGDVDSYEQYF. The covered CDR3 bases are TGTGCCAGCGGTGATGTGGACAGTTATGAACAGTAC.

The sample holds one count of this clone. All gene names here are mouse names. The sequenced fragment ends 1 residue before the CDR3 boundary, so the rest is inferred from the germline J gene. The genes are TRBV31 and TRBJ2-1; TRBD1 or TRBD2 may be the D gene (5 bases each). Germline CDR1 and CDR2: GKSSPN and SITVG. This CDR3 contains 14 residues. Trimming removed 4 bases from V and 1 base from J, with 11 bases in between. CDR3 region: CAWTRDGNYAEQFF. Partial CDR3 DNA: TGTGCCTGGACCCGGGACGGAAACTATGCTGAGCAGTTC.

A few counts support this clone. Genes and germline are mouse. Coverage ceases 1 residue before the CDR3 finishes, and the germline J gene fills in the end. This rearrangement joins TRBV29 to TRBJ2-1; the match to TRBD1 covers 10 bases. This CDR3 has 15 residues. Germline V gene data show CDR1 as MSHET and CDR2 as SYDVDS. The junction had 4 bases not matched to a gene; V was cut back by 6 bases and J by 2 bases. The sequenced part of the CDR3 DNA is TGTGCTAGCAGCCAGACAGGGGGCGACTATGCTGAGCAGTTC. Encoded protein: CASSQTGGDYAEQF. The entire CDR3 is CASSQTGGDYAEQFF.

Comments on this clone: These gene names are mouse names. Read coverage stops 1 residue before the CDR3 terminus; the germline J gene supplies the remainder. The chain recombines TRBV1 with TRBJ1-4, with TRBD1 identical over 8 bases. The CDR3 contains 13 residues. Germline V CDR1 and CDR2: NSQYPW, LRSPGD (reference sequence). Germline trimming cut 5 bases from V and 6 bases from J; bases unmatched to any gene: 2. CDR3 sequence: CTCSTGGYERLFF. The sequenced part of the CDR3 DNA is TGCACCTGCAGTACAGGGGGTTACGAAAGATTATTT. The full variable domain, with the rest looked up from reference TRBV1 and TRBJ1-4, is VTLLEQNPRWRLVPRGQAVNLRCILKNSQYPWMSWYQQDLQKQLQWLFTLRSPGDKEVKSLPGADYLATRVTDTELRLQVANMSQGRTLYCTCSTGGYERLFFGHGTKLSVL.

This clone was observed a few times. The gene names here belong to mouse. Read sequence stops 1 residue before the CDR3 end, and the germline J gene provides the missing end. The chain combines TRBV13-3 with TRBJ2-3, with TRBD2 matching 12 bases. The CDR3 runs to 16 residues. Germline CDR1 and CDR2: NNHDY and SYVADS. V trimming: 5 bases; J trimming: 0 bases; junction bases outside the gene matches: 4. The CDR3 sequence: CASRGLGGPSAETLYF. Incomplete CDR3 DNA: TGTGCCAGCAGGGGACTGGGGGGTCCTAGTGCAGAAACGCTGTAT.

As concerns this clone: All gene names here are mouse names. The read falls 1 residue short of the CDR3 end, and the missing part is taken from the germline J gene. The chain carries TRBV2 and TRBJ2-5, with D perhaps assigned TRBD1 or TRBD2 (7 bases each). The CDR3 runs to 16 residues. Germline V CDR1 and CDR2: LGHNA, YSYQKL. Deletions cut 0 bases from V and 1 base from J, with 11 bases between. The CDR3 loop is CASSQDQGGYQDTQYF. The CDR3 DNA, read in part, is TGTGCCAGCAGCCAAGATCAGGGGGGGTACCAAGACACCCAGTAC.

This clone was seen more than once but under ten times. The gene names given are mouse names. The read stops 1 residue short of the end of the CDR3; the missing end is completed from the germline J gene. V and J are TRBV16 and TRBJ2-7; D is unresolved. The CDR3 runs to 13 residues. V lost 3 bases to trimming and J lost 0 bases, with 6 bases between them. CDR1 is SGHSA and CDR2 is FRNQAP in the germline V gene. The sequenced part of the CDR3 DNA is TGTGCAAGCAGCTTTGACATCTCCTATGAACAGTAC. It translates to CASSFDISYEQY. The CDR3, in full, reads CASSFDISYEQYF. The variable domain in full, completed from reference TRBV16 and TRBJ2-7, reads NAGVIQTPRHKVTGKGQEATLWCEPISGHSAVFWYRQTIVQGLEFLTYFRNQAPIDDSGMPKERFSAQMPNQSHSTLKIQSTQPQDSAVYLCASSFDISYEQYFGPGTRLTVL.

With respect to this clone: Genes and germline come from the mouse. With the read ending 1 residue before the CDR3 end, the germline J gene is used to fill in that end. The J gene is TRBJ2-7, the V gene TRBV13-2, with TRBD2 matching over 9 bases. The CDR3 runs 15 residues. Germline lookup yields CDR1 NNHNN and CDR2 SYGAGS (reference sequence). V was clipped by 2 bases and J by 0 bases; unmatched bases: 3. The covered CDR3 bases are TGTGCCAGCGGTGAGAGGGACTGGGTCTCCTATGAACAGTAC. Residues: CASGERDWVSYEQY. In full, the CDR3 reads CASGERDWVSYEQYF.

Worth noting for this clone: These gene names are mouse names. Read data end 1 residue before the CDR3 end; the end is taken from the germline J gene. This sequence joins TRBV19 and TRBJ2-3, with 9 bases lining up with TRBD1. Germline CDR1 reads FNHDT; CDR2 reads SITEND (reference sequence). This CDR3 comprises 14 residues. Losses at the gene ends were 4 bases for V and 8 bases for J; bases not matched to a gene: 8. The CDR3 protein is CASSPGQGIGTLYF. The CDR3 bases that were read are TGTGCCAGCAGTCCGGGACAGGGAATAGGAACGCTGTAT.

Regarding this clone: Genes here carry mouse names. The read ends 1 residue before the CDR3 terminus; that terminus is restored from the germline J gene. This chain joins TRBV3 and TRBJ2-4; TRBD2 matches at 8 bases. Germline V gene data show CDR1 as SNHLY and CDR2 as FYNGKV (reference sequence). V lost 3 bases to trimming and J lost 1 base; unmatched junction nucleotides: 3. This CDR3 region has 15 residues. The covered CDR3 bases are TGTGCCAGCAGCTTCGGGGGGGCCGGTCAAAACACCTTGTAC. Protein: CASSFGGAGQNTLY. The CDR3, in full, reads CASSFGGAGQNTLYF.

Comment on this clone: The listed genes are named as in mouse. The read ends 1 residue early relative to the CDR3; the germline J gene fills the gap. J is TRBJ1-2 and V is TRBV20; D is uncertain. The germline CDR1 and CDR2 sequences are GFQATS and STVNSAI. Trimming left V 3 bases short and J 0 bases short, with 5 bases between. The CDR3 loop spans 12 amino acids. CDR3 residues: CGARGTNSDYTF. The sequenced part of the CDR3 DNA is TGTGGTGCTAGAGGTACAAACTCCGACTACACC.

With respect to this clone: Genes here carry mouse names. The sequenced CDR3 bases are TGTGCCAGCAGCCAAGATCACAGGAGCTCCTATGAACAGTAC. This translates into CASSQDHRSSYEQY. The whole CDR3 reads CASSQDHRSSYEQYF. The chain recombines TRBV5 with TRBJ2-7; D may be TRBD1 (5 bases). The read comes to an end 1 residue before the CDR3 does, leaving the germline J gene to fill in the end. The CDR3 runs 15 residues. Germline V gene data show CDR1 as LGHNA and CDR2 as YNLKQL (reference sequence). V dropped 0 bases and J dropped 0 bases, with 9 bases sitting between them.

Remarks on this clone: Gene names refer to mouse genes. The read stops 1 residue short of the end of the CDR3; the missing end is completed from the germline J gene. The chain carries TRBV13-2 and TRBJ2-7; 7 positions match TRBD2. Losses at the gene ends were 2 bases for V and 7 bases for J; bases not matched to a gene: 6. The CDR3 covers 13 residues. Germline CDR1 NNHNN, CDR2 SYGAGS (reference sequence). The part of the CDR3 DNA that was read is TGTGCCAGCGGTGAGCTGGGGGAGGGCGAACAGTAC. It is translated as CASGELGEGEQY. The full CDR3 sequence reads CASGELGEGEQYF.

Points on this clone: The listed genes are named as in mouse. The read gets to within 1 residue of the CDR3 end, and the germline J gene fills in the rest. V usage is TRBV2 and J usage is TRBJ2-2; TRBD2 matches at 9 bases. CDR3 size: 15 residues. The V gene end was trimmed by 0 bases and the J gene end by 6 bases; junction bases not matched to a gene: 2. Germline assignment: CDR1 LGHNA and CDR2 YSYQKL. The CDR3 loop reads CASSQDWGGPGQLYF. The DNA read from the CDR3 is TGTGCCAGCAGCCAAGATTGGGGGGGCCCCGGGCAGCTCTAC. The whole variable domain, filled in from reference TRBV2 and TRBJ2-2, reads DPKIIQKPKYLVAVTGSEKILICEQYLGHNAMYWYRQSAKKPLEFMFSYSYQKLMDNQTASSRFQPQSSKKNHLDLQITALKPDDSATYFCASSQDWGGPGQLYFGEGSKLTVL.